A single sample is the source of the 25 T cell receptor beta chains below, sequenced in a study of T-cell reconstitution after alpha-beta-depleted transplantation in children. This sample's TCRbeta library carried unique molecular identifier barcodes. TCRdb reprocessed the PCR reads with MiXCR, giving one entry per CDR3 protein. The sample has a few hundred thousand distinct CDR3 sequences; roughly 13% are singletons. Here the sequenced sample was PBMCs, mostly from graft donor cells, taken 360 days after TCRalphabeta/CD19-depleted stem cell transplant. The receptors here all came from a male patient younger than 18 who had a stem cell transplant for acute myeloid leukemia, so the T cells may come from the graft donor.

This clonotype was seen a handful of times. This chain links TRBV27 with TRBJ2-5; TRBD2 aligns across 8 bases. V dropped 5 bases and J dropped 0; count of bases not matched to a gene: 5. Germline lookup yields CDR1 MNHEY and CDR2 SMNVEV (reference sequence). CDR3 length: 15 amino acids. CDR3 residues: CASSRASGYQETQYF. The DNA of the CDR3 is TGTGCCAGCAGTCGGGCTAGCGGGTACCAAGAGACCCAGTACTTC.

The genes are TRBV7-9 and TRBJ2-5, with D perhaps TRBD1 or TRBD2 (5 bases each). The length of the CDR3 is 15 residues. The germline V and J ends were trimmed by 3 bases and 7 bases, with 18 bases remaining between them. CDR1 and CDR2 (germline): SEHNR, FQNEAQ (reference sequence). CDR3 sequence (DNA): TGTGCCAGCAGCTTTCTGGTTCCAGGGACGGGGACCCAGTACTTC. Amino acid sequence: CASSFLVPGTGTQYF.

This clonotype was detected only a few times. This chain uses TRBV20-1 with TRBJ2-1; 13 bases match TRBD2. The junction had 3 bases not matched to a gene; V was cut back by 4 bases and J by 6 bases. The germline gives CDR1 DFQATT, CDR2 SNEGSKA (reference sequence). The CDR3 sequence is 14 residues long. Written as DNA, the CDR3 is TGCAGTGCTACAACTAGCGGGAGGGCCAATGAGCAGTTCTTC. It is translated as CSATTSGRANEQFF.

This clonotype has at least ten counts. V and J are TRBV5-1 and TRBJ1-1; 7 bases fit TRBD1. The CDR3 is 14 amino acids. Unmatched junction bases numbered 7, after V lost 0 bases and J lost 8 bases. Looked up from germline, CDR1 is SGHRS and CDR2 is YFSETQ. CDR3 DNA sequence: TGCGCCAGCAGCTTGGTAGGGACAGTTGTCGAAGCTTTCTTT. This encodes CASSLVGTVVEAFF. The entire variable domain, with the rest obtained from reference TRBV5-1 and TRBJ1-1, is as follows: KAGVTQTPRYLIKTRGQQVTLSCSPISGHRSVSWYQQTPGQGLQFLFEYFSETQRNKGNFPGRFSGRQFSNSRSEMNVSTLELGDSALYLCASSLVGTVVEAFFGQGTRLTVV.

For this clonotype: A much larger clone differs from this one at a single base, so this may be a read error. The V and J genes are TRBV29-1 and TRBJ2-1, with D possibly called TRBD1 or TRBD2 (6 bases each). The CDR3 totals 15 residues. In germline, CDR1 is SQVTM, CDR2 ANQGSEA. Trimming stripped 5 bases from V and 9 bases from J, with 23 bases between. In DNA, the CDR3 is TGCAGCGTTTTAGGGGGGACAAATCCGTTCGGTGAGCAGTTCTTC. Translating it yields CSVLGGTNPFGEQFF.

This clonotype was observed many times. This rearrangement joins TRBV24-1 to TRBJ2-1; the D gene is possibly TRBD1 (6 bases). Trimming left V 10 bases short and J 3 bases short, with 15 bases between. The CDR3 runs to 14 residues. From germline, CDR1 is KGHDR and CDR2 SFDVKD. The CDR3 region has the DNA TGTGCCACACAACCCGCAGGGGTCTACAATGAGCAGTTCTTC. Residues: CATQPAGVYNEQFF.

The CDR3 DNA reads TGCAGTGCTTTCGACAGGGGGGTTTATGGCTACACCTTC. Translation gives CSAFDRGVYGYTF. V gene TRBV20-1 combines with J gene TRBJ1-2; the match to TRBD1 covers 9 bases. The CDR3 loop spans 13 amino acids. Germline-derived CDR1 and CDR2 are DFQATT and SNEGSKA (reference sequence). V was clipped by 5 bases and J by 5 bases; unmatched bases: 6.

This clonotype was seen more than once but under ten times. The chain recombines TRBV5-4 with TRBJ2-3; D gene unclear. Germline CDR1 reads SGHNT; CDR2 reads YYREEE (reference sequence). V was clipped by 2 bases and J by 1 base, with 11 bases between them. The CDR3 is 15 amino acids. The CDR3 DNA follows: TGTGCCAGCAGCTTCGGTCAGGATCGCACAGATACGCAGTATTTT. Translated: CASSFGQDRTDTQYF. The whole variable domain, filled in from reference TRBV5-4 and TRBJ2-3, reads ETGVTQSPTHLIKTRGQQVTLRCSSQSGHNTVSWYQQALGQGPQFIFQYYREEENGRGNFPPRFSGLQFPNYSSELNVNALELDDSALYLCASSFGQDRTDTQYFGPGTRLTVL.

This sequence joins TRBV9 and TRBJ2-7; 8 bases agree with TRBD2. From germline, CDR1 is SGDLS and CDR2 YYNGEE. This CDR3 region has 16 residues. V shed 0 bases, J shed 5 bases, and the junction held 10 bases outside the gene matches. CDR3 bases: TGTGCCAGCAGCGTAGGGATGCAAGCGGGAGACCACGAGCAGTACTTC. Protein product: CASSVGMQAGDHEQYF.

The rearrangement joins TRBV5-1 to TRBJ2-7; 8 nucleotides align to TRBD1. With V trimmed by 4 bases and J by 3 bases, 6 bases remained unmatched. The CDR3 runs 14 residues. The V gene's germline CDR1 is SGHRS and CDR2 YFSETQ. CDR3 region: CASSAGQVIYEQYF. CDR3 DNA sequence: TGCGCCAGCAGCGCGGGACAGGTTATCTACGAGCAGTACTTC.

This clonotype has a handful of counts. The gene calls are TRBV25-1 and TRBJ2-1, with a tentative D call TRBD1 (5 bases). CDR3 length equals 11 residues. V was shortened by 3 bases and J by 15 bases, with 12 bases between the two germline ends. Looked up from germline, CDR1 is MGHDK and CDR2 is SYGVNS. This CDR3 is CASSDWGKAFF. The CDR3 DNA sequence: TGTGCCAGCAGTGATTGGGGCAAGGCGTTCTTC.

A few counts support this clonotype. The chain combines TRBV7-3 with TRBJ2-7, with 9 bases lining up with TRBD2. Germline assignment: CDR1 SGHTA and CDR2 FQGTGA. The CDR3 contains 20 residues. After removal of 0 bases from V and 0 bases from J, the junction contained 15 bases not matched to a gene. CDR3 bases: TGTGCCAGCAGCTTAACTGGGCTAGCGGGAAACGGGGGGAGCTCCTACGAGCAGTACTTC. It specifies CASSLTGLAGNGGSSYEQYF.

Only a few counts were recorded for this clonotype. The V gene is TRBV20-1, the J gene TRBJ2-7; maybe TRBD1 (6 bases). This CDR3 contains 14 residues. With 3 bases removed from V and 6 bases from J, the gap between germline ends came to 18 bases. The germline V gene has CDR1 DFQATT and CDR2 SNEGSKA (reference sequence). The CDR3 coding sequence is TGCAGTGCTAGGGCCCCCCGGGACAAATCCGAGCAGTACTTC. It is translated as CSARAPRDKSEQYF.

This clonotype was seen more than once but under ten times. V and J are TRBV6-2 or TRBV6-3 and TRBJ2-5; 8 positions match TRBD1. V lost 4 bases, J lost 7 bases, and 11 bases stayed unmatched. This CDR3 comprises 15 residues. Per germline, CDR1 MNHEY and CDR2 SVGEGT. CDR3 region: CASSFPTGAERTQYF. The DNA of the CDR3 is TGTGCCAGCAGTTTCCCGACAGGGGCGGAGAGGACCCAGTACTTC.

The CDR3 sequence: CSAIYSGGGRATNEKLFF. In DNA, the CDR3 is TGCAGTGCTATCTACAGCGGGGGGGGAAGAGCAACTAATGAAAAACTGTTTTTT. J is TRBJ1-4 and V is TRBV20-1; possibly TRBD1 for D (5 bases). Germline loops: CDR1 DFQATT, CDR2 SNEGSKA (reference sequence). The CDR3 is 18 residues long. Trimming took 4 bases from V and 0 from J, leaving 21 bases between them.

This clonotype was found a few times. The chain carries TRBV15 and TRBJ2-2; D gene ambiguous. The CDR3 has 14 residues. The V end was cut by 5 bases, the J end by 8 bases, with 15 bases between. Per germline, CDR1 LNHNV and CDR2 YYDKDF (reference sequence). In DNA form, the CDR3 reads TGTGCCACCAGCCCTCTAGGGAAACGAGGGGAGCTGTTTTTT. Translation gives CATSPLGKRGELFF.

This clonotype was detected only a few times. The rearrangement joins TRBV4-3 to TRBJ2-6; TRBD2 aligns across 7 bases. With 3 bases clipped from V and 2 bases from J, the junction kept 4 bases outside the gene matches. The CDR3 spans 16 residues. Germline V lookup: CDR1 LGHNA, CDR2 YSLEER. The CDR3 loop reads CASSQPSGAGANVLTF. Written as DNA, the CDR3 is TGCGCCAGCAGCCAGCCAAGCGGGGCTGGGGCCAACGTCCTGACTTTC.

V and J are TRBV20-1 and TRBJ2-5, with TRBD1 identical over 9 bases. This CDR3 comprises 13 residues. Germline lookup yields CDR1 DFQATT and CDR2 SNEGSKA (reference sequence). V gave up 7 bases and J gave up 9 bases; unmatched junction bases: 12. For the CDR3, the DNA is TGCAGTGGCGAGAACACAGGGGGCTTTCCCCAGTACTTC. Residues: CSGENTGGFPQYF.

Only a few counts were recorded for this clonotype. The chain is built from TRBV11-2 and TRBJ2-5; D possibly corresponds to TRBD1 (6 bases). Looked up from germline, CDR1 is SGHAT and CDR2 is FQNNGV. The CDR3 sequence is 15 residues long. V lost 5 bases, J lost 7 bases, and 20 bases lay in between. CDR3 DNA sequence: TGTGCCAGCAGCGCCCGGGACACAGTAATTGGGACCCAGTACTTC. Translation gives CASSARDTVIGTQYF.

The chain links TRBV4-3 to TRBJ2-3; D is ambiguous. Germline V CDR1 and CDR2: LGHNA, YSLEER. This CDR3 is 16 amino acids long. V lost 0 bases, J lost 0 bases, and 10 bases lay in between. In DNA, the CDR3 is TGCGCCAGCAGCCAAGAGCTCGCGTTCAGCACAGATACGCAGTATTTT. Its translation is CASSQELAFSTDTQYF.

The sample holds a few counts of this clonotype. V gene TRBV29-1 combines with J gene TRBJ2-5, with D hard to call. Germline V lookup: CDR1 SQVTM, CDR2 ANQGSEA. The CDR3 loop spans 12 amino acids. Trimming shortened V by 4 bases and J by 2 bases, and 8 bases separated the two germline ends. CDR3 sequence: CSVAAPQETQYF. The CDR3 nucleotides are TGCAGCGTTGCTGCGCCACAAGAGACCCAGTACTTC.

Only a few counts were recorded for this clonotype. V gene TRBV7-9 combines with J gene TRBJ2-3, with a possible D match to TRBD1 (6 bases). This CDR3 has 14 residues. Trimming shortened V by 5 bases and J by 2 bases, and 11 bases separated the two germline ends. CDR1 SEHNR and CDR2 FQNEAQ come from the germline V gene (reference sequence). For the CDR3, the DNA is TGTGCCAGCAGCCCGGACAGCTTCACAGATACGCAGTATTTT. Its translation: CASSPDSFTDTQYF.

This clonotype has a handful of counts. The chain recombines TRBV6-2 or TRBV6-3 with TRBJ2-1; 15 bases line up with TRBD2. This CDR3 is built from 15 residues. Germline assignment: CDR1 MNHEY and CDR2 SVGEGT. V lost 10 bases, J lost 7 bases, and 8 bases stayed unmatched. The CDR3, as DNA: TGTGCCAAAGGGACTAGCGGGAGGATTTCGAATGAGCAGTTCTTC. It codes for CAKGTSGRISNEQFF.

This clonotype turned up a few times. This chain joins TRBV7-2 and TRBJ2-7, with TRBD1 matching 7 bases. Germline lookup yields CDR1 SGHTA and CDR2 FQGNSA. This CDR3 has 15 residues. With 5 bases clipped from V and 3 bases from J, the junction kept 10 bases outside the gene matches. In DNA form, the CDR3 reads TGTGCCAGCAGCAAATACAGGGGCACTAACTACGAGCAGTACTTC. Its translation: CASSKYRGTNYEQYF.

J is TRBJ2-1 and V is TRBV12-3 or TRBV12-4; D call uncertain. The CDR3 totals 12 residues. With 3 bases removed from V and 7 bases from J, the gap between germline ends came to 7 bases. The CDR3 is CASSFMGNEQFF. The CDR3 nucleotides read TGTGCCAGCAGTTTCATGGGGAATGAGCAGTTCTTC.